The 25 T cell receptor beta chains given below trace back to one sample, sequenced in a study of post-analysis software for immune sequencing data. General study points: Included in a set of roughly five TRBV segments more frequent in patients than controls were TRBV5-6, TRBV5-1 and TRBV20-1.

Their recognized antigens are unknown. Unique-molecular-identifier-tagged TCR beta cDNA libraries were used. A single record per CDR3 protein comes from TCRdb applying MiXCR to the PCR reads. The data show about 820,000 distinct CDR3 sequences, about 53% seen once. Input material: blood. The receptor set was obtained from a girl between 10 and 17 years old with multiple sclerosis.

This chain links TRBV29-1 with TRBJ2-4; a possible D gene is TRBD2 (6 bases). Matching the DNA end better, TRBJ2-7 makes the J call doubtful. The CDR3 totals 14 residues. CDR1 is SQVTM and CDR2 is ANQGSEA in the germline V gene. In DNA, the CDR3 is TGCAGCGTTAGCAAAGCAGGACTAACCTACGAGCAGTACTTC. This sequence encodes CSVSKAGLTYEQYF.

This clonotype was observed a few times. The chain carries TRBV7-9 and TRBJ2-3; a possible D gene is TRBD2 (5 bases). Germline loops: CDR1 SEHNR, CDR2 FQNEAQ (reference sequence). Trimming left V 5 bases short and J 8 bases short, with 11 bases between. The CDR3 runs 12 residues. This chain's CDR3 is CASSPRTGTQYF. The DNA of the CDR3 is TGTGCCAGCAGCCCAAGGACTGGTACGCAGTATTTT. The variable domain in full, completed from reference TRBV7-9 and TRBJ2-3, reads DTGVSQNPRHKITKRGQNVTFRCDPISEHNRLYWYRQTLGQGPEFLTYFQNEAQLEKSRLLSDRFSAERPKGSFSTLEIQRTEQGDSAMYLCASSPRTGTQYFGPGTRLTVL.

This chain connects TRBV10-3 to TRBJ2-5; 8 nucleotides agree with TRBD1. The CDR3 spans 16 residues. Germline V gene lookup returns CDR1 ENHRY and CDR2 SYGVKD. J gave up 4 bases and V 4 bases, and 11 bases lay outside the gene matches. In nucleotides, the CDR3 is TGTGCCATCAGTGGGCCGGCTCAGGGGGCTGGAGAGACCCAGTACTTC. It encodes CAISGPAQGAGETQYF.

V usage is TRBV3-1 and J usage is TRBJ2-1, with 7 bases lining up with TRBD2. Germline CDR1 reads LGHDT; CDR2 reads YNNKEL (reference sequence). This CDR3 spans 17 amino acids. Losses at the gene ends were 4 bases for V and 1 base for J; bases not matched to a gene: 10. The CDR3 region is CASSPLGWRGSYNEQFF. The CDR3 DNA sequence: TGTGCCAGCAGCCCCCTGGGGTGGCGGGGGTCCTACAATGAGCAGTTCTTC.

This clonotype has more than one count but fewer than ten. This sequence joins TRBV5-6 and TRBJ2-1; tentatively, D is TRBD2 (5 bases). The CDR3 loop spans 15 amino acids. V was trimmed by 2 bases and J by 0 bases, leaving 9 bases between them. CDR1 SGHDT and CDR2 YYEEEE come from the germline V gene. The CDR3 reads CASSFRGLSYNEQFF. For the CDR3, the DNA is TGTGCCAGCAGCTTCCGCGGGCTCTCCTACAATGAGCAGTTCTTC.

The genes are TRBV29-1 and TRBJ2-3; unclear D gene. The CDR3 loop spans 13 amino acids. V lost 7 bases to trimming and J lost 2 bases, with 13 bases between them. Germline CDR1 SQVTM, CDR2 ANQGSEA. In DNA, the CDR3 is TGCAGCGCCTCAGGCTTCCACACAGATACGCAGTATTTT. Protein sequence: CSASGFHTDTQYF.

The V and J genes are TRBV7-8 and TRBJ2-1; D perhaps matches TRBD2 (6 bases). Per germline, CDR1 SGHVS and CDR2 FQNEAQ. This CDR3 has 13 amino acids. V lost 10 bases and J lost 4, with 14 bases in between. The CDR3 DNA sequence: TGTGCCACTAGGCGTAGCGGATACAATGAGCAGTTCTTC. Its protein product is CATRRSGYNEQFF.

The CDR3 DNA sequence: TGCGCCAGCAGATTCTCGACAGGGTGGGACTATGGCTACACCTTC. It specifies CASRFSTGWDYGYTF. The V call is TRBV5-1, the J call TRBJ1-2; 7 bases match TRBD1. V was clipped by 5 bases and J by 3 bases; unmatched bases: 10. The germline V gene encodes CDR1 SGHRS and CDR2 YFSETQ. The CDR3 has 15 residues.

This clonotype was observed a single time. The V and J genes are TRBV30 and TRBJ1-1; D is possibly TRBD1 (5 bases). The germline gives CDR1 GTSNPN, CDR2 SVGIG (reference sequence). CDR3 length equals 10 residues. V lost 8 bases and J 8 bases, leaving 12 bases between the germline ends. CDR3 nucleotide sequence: TGTGCCGGAGATCCAGGGGAAGCTTTCTTT. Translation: CAGDPGEAFF.

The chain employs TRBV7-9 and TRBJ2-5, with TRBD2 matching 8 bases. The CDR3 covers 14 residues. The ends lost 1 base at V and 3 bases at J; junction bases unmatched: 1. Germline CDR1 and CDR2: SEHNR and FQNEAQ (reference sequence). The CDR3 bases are TGTGCCAGCAGCTTAGTACTAGCGGAAGAGACCCAGTACTTC. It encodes CASSLVLAEETQYF. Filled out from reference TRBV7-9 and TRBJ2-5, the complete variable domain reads DTGVSQNPRHKITKRGQNVTFRCDPISEHNRLYWYRQTLGQGPEFLTYFQNEAQLEKSRLLSDRFSAERPKGSFSTLEIQRTEQGDSAMYLCASSLVLAEETQYFGPGTRLLVL.

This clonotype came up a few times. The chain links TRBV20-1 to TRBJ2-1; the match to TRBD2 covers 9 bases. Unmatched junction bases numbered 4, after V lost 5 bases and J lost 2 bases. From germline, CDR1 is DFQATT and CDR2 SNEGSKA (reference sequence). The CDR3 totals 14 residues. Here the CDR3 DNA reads TGCAGTGCTTGTCCTAGCGGGACCTACAATGAGCAGTTCTTC. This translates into CSACPSGTYNEQFF.

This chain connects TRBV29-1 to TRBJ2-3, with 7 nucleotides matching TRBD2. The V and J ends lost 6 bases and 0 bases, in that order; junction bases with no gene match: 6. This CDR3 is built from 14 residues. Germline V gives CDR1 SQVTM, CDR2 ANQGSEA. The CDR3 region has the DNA TGCAGCGTAATCGGACTAGGCAGCACAGATACGCAGTATTTT. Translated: CSVIGLGSTDTQYF.

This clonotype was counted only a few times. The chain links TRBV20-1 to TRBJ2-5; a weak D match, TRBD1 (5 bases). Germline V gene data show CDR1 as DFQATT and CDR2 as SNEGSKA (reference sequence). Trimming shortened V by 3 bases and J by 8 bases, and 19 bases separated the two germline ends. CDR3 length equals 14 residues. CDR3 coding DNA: TGCAGTGCTAGTCGGGCACGACAGCTAACTACCCAGTACTTC. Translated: CSASRARQLTTQYF.

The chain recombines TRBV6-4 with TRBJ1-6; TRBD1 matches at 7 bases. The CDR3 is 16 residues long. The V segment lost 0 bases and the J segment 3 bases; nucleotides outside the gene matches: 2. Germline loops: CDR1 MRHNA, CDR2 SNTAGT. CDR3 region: CASSDSRQGYNSPLHF. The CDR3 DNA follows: TGTGCCAGCAGTGACTCCCGACAGGGCTATAATTCACCCCTCCACTTT.

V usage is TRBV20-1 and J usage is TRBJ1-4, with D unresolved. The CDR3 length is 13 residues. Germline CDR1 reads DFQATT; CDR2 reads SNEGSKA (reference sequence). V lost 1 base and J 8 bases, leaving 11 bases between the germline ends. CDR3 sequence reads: CSARVGIGEKLFF. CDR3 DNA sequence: TGCAGTGCTAGAGTGGGGATAGGAGAAAAACTGTTTTTT.

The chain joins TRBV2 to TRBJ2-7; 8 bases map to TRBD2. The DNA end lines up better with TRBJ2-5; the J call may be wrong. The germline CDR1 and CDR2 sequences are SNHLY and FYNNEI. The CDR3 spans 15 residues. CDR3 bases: TGTGCCAGCAGTGAAGCGGGGACTAGTCTGGAGACCCAGTACTTC. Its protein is CASSEAGTSLETQYF.

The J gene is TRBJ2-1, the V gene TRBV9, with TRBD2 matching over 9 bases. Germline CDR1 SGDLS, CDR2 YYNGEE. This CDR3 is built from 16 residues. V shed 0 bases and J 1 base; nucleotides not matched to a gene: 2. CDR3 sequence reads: CASSVASGRSYNEQFF. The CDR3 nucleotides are TGTGCCAGCAGCGTAGCGAGCGGGAGGTCCTACAATGAGCAGTTCTTC.

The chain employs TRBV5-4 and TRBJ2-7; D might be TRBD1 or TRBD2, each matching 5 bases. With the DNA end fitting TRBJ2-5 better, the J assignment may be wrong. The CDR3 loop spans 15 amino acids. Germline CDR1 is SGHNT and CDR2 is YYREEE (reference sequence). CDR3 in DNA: TGTGCCAGCAGCTTGGACGGGATCAGGGTGGAGACCCAGTACTTC. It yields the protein CASSLDGIRVETQYF.

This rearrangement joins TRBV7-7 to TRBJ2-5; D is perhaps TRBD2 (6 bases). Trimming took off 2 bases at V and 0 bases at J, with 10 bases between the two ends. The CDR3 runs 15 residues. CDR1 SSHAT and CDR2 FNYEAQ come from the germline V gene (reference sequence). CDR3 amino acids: CASSLSGGNQETQYF. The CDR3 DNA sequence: TGTGCCAGCAGCTTAAGCGGAGGGAACCAAGAGACCCAGTACTTC.

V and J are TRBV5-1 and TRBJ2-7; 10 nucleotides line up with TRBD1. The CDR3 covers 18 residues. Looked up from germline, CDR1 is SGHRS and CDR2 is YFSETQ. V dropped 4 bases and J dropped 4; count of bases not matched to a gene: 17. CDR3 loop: CASSDQRGTGVHVYEQYF. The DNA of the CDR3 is TGCGCCAGCAGCGACCAGCGGGGGACAGGGGTTCACGTGTACGAGCAGTACTTC. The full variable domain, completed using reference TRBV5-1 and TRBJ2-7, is KAGVTQTPRYLIKTRGQQVTLSCSPISGHRSVSWYQQTPGQGLQFLFEYFSETQRNKGNFPGRFSGRQFSNSRSEMNVSTLELGDSALYLCASSDQRGTGVHVYEQYFGPGTRLTVT.

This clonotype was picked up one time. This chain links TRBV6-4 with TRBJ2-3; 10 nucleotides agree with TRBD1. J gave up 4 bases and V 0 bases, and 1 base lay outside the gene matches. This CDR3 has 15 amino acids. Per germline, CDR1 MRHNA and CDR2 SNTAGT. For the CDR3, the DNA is TGTGCCAGCAGTGACTCCGGACAGGGGGCAGATACGCAGTATTTT. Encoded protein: CASSDSGQGADTQYF.

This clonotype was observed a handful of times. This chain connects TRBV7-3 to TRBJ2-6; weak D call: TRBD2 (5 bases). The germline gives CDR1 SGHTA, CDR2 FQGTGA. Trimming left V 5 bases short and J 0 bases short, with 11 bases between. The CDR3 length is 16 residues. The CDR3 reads CASSTRTDSGANVLTF. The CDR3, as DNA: TGTGCCAGCAGCACCAGGACTGACTCTGGGGCCAACGTCCTGACTTTC.

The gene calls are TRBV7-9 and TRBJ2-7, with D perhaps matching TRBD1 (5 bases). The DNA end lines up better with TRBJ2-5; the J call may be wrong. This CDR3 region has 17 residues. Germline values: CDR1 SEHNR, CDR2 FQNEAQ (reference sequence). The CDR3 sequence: CASSLALTGDLKETQYF. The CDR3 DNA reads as TGTGCCAGCAGCTTAGCCCTCACAGGAGACCTTAAAGAGACCCAGTACTTC.

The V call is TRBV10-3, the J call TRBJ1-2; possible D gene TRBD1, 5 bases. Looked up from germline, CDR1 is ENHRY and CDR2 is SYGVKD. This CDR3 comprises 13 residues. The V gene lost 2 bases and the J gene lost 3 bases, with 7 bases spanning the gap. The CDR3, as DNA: TGTGCCATCAGTGAGGGAGGGGACTATGGCTACACCTTC. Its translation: CAISEGGDYGYTF.

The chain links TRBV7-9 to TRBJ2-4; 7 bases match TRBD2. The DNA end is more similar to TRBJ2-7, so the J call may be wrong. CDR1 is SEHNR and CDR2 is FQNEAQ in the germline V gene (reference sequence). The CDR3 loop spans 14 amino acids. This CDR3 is CASRQSGMGYEQYF. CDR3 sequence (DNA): TGTGCCAGCAGACAGAGCGGGATGGGCTACGAGCAGTACTTC.